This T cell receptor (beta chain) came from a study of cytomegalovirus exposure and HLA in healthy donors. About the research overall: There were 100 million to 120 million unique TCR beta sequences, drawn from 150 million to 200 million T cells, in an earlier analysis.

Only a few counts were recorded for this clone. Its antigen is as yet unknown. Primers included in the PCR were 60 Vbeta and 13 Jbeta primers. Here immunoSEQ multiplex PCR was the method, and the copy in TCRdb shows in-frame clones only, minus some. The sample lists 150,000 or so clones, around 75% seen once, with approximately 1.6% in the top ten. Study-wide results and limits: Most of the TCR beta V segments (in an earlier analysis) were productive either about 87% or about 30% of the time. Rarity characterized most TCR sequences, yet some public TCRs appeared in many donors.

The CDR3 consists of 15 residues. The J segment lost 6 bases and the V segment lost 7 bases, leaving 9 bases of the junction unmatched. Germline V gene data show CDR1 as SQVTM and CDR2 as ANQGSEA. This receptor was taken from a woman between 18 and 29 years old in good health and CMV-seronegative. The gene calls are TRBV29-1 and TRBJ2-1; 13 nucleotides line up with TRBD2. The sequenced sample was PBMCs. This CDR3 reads CSARGLAGAINEQFF. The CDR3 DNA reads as TGCAGCGCCCGTGGACTAGCGGGAGCCATCAATGAGCAGTTCTTC.